These 11 T cell receptor beta chains came from one sample sequenced in a study of cytomegalovirus exposure and HLA in healthy donors. The PCR used 60 Vbeta and 13 Jbeta primers. Measured with immunoSEQ multiplex PCR; TCRdb has only the in-frame clones, and not every one. The sample lists approximately 200,000 clones, 65% to 80% occurring once. The specimen was PBMCs. These receptors originate from a girl aged 2 to 9 in good health and CMV-seronegative.

The table lists this clone with a few counts. J is TRBJ1-6 and V is TRBV7-9, with a possible D match to TRBD1 (5 bases). The CDR3 length is 15 residues. Trimming shortened V by 5 bases and J by 5 bases, and 13 bases separated the two germline ends. Germline CDR1 is SEHNR and CDR2 is FQNEAQ (reference sequence). The CDR3 is CASSPWGVDNSPLHF. CDR3 nucleotide sequence: TGTGCCAGCAGCCCTTGGGGGGTAGATAATTCACCCCTCCACTTT.

The V gene is TRBV9, the J gene TRBJ2-3, with a weak D call TRBD1 (5 bases). CDR3 length: 16 amino acids. From germline, CDR1 is SGDLS and CDR2 YYNGEE. Trimming took 3 bases from V and 0 from J, leaving 14 bases between them. CDR3 in DNA: TGTGCCAGCAGCGCAACAGGACGCACTAGCACAGATACGCAGTATTTT. It translates to CASSATGRTSTDTQYF.

This clone was seen only once. The V call is TRBV6-1, the J call TRBJ1-5; weak D call: TRBD1 (5 bases). The CDR3 length is 14 residues. CDR1 is MNHNS, CDR2 SASEGT, per germline. With 5 bases removed from V and 5 bases from J, the gap between germline ends came to 13 bases. The CDR3 region is CASSRGLKDQPQHF. In DNA form, the CDR3 reads TGTGCCAGCAGTAGGGGTCTAAAGGATCAGCCCCAGCATTTT.

This chain connects TRBV2 to TRBJ2-7; TRBD1 is a possible D gene (6 bases). The length of the CDR3 is 12 residues. Trimming cost V 2 bases and J 6 bases, with 8 bases left between them. The germline V gene encodes CDR1 SNHLY and CDR2 FYNNEI. Written as DNA, the CDR3 is TGTGCCAGCAGTGAACTAGGGGGCGAGCAGTACTTC. It is translated as CASSELGGEQYF.

V and J are TRBV9 and TRBJ2-1; D may be TRBD1 (5 bases). V shed 0 bases and J shed 7 bases, with 17 bases lying between them. The CDR3 sequence is 16 residues long. Germline CDR1 and CDR2: SGDLS and YYNGEE. The CDR3 spells CASSVARTRGVNEQFF. CDR3 sequence (DNA): TGTGCCAGCAGCGTAGCGAGGACAAGGGGCGTGAATGAGCAGTTCTTC.

V and J are TRBV29-1 and TRBJ2-4; 7 nucleotides line up with TRBD1. CDR1 is SQVTM and CDR2 is ANQGSEA in the germline V gene. The CDR3 totals 14 residues. V gave up 6 bases and J gave up 4 bases; unmatched junction bases: 9. DNA for the CDR3: TGCAGCGTCGGGCCCGGGACAGCAAAAAACATTCAGTACTTC. Encoded protein: CSVGPGTAKNIQYF.

J is TRBJ2-1 and V is TRBV11-3, with D maybe TRBD2 (6 bases). The V end lost 3 bases, the J end lost 6 bases, and 15 bases lay between the germline ends. Per the germline V gene, CDR1 is SGHNT and CDR2 is YENEEA. This CDR3 spans 15 amino acids. DNA of the CDR3: TGTGCCAGCAGCTTGGGGCCGGGAGTTTCCAATGAGCAGTTCTTC. Protein sequence: CASSLGPGVSNEQFF.

This sequence joins TRBV7-9 and TRBJ2-3; TRBD2 matches at 8 bases. The CDR3 has 17 amino acids. CDR1 SEHNR and CDR2 FQNEAQ come from the germline V gene (reference sequence). J gave up 0 bases and V 5 bases, and 10 bases lay outside the gene matches. The CDR3 loop is CASSRGTGGASTDTQYF. For the CDR3, the DNA is TGTGCCAGCAGCCGGGGAACGGGAGGGGCTAGCACAGATACGCAGTATTTT.

This clone was detected only once. V usage is TRBV10-3 and J usage is TRBJ1-2; no definite D call. Per germline, CDR1 ENHRY and CDR2 SYGVKD. Trimming took 0 bases from V and 3 from J, leaving 5 bases between them. This CDR3 is 13 amino acids long. DNA for the CDR3: TGTGCCATCAGTGAGTCGAGCGACTATGGCTACACCTTC. Its protein is CAISESSDYGYTF.

The gene calls are TRBV30 and TRBJ2-4, with 7 bases that match TRBD2. The length of the CDR3 is 14 residues. The trim removed 4 bases at V and 2 bases at J, leaving 5 bases unmatched. Germline V gives CDR1 GTSNPN, CDR2 SVGIG (reference sequence). CDR3 nucleotide sequence: TGTGCCTGGACCCCAAGCGGGACCAAAAACATTCAGTACTTC. Translating gives CAWTPSGTKNIQYF.

This chain joins TRBV27 and TRBJ2-1; D gene uncertain. Germline V gives CDR1 MNHEY, CDR2 SMNVEV (reference sequence). Trimming cost V 1 base and J 4 bases, with 8 bases left between them. This CDR3 contains 14 residues. CDR3 loop: CASSLFSVYNEQFF. The CDR3 DNA sequence: TGTGCCAGCAGTTTATTTTCTGTGTACAATGAGCAGTTCTTC.